These 8 T cell receptor beta chains were sequenced from one sample in a study of CD8+CD57+ T cells in acquired aplastic anemia. Researchers used genomic DNA as the template to profile TCR beta VDJ and CDR3. TCRdb passed the reads through MiXCR, listing each CDR3 protein once. The sample includes 250,000 to 300,000 distinct CDR3 sequences, approximately 56% of them seen just once. Sequencing was done on a sample of sorted CD4+, CD8+, or CD8+CD57+ T cells (not recorded which) from PBMCs. These receptors all come from a human donor with severe aplastic anemia or a healthy control (not recorded which).

The gene calls are TRBV20-1 and TRBJ2-7, with TRBD2 matching over 12 bases. The CDR3 contains 15 residues. The germline CDR1 and CDR2 sequences are DFQATT and SNEGSKA (reference sequence). V was pared by 4 bases and J by 5 bases, with 9 bases of the junction left unmatched. CDR3: CSANGLAGLSHEQYF. The DNA for the CDR3 is TGCAGTGCTAACGGACTAGCGGGATTAAGCCACGAGCAGTACTTC.

There are many counts of this clonotype. This sequence joins TRBV12-3 or TRBV12-4 and TRBJ1-2; 10 bases match TRBD1. The CDR3 covers 15 residues. The V segment lost 4 bases and the J segment 7 bases; nucleotides outside the gene matches: 9. As DNA, the CDR3 is TGTGCCAGCAGTTCCCCGGGACAGGGGAAGGGTGGCTACACCTTC. This translates into CASSSPGQGKGGYTF.

The J gene is TRBJ2-7, the V gene TRBV5-1, with 9 bases matching TRBD1. Germline CDR1 is SGHRS and CDR2 is YFSETQ. The CDR3 consists of 14 residues. Unmatched junction bases numbered 7, after V lost 4 bases and J lost 5 bases. The CDR3 sequence is CASSVNRDRDEQYF. CDR3 DNA sequence: TGCGCCAGCAGCGTAAACCGGGACAGGGACGAGCAGTACTTC.

This clonotype has more than one count but fewer than ten. This rearrangement joins TRBV24-1 to TRBJ2-7; D unresolved. CDR1 and CDR2 from the germline V gene are KGHDR and SFDVKD. The CDR3 consists of 12 residues. V dropped 3 bases and J dropped 12 bases, with 14 bases sitting between them. CDR3 residues: CATSDGVSPAYF. CDR3 sequence (DNA): TGTGCCACCAGTGATGGGGTGTCTCCGGCGTACTTC.

The rearrangement joins TRBV10-3 to TRBJ2-2, with 9 bases matching TRBD2. Trimming at V came to 5 bases and at J to 5 bases, leaving 6 bases not matched to a gene. This CDR3 is built from 15 residues. CDR1 and CDR2 from the germline V gene are ENHRY and SYGVKD. CDR3 in DNA: TGTGCCATCAGTTTAGCGGGAGTAGGTACCGGGGAGCTGTTTTTT. It is translated as CAISLAGVGTGELFF.

V is TRBV3-1 and J is TRBJ2-2; TRBD2 agrees at 10 bases. The CDR3 has 18 amino acids. Germline loops: CDR1 LGHDT, CDR2 YNNKEL (reference sequence). The ends lost 1 base at V and 2 bases at J; junction bases unmatched: 7. Here the CDR3 DNA reads TGTGCCAGCAGCCAAGCCGGATTAGCGGGGGGCAACACCGGGGAGCTGTTTTTT. Its translation is CASSQAGLAGGNTGELFF.

A few counts support this clonotype. The rearrangement links TRBV2 to TRBJ1-2; D gene uncertain. CDR1 and CDR2 (germline): SNHLY, FYNNEI. The V end lost 1 base, the J end lost 8 bases, and 17 bases lay between the germline ends. This CDR3 spans 15 amino acids. The CDR3 protein is CASSEVGSSSGGYTF. CDR3 coding DNA: TGTGCCAGCAGTGAAGTAGGGTCCTCCTCGGGGGGCTACACCTTC.

This sequence joins TRBV19 and TRBJ2-1; 9 bases match TRBD1. This CDR3 contains 15 residues. Germline V gene sequence: CDR1 LNHDA, CDR2 SQIVND (reference sequence). Germline trimming cut 4 bases from V and 3 bases from J; bases unmatched to any gene: 4. The CDR3 reads CASSTDRGRYNEQFF. CDR3 in DNA: TGTGCCAGTAGTACGGACAGGGGACGCTACAATGAGCAGTTCTTC.